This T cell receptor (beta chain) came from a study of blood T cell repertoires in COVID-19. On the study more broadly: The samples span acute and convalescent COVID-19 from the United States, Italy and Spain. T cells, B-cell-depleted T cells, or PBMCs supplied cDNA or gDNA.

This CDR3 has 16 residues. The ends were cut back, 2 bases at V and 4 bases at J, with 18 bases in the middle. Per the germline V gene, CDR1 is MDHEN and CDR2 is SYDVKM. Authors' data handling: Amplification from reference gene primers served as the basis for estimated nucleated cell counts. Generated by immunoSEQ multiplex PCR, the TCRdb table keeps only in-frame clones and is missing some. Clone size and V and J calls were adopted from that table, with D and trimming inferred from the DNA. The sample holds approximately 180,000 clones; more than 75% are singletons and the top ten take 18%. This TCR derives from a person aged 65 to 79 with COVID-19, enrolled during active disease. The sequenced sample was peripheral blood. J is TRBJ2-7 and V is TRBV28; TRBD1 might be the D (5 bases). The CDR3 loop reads CASSLISRVGLYEQYF. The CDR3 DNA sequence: TGTGCCAGCAGTTTAATCTCCAGGGTGGGTCTTTACGAGCAGTACTTC.